One sample yielded the 15 T cell receptor beta chains listed below, sequenced in a study of cytomegalovirus exposure and HLA in healthy donors. The protocol was immunoSEQ multiplex PCR, while the TCRdb copy is restricted to in-frame clones and leaves out a portion. The data hold about 140,000 clones, with about 91% observed a single time. The material sequenced was PBMCs. Every receptor here comes from a woman in her late teens or twenties in good health and CMV-seropositive.

The chain recombines TRBV5-1 with TRBJ2-5; possibly TRBD1 for D (5 bases). V gave up 4 bases and J gave up 4 bases, with 11 bases separating them. This CDR3 spans 13 amino acids. Germline V gene sequence: CDR1 SGHRS, CDR2 YFSETQ. CDR3 residues: CASSPLGRETQYF. The CDR3 DNA reads TGCGCCAGCAGCCCCCTGGGGCGAGAGACCCAGTACTTC. The full variable domain, in which reference TRBV5-1 and TRBJ2-5 provide the parts outside the CDR3, is KAGVTQTPRYLIKTRGQQVTLSCSPISGHRSVSWYQQTPGQGLQFLFEYFSETQRNKGNFPGRFSGRQFSNSRSEMNVSTLELGDSALYLCASSPLGRETQYFGPGTRLLVL.

Only a few counts were recorded for this clone. The chain couples TRBV25-1 to TRBJ1-1, with TRBD1 as a possible D gene (5 bases). CDR1 is MGHDK, CDR2 SYGVNS, per germline. With 4 bases removed from V and 4 bases from J, the gap between germline ends came to 16 bases. The CDR3 consists of 15 residues. The CDR3 sequence is CASSAFVTVGTEAFF. Written as DNA, the CDR3 is TGTGCCAGCAGTGCCTTTGTGACAGTTGGCACTGAAGCTTTCTTT.

This clone was observed once. This chain uses TRBV10-3 with TRBJ2-7; 9 positions agree with TRBD2. From germline, CDR1 is ENHRY and CDR2 SYGVKD. CDR3 length: 14 amino acids. Unmatched junction bases numbered 6, after V lost 7 bases and J lost 2 bases. The CDR3 DNA reads TGTGCCATCAACGGCGGGGGGGCCGCCTACGAGCAGTACTTC. Its translation: CAINGGGAAYEQYF.

V is TRBV20-1 and J is TRBJ1-1, with D unresolved. The germline V gene has CDR1 DFQATT and CDR2 SNEGSKA (reference sequence). V was clipped by 0 bases and J by 10 bases, with 9 bases between them. There are 11 residues in the CDR3. CDR3 protein: CSARDPRRAFF. For the CDR3, the DNA is TGCAGTGCTAGAGATCCAAGGAGAGCTTTCTTT.

The chain is built from TRBV18 and TRBJ2-3; D might be TRBD1 (6 bases). Germline CDR1 KGHSH, CDR2 LQKENI. Deletions cut 3 bases from V and 2 bases from J, with 6 bases between. The CDR3 length is 13 residues. This CDR3 reads CASSPGHTDTQYF. CDR3 bases: TGTGCCAGCTCACCGGGACACACAGATACGCAGTATTTT.

The chain is built from TRBV10-3 and TRBJ1-3, with D maybe TRBD1 (5 bases). The V gene lost 7 bases and the J gene lost 4 bases, with 23 bases spanning the gap. This CDR3 is 17 amino acids long. Germline V gene lookup returns CDR1 ENHRY and CDR2 SYGVKD. In DNA, the CDR3 is TGTGCCATCACCGGGCGGGGCGACTCAAGTGGGGGAAACACCATATATTTT. It specifies CAITGRGDSSGGNTIYF.

The chain carries TRBV7-9 and TRBJ1-3; no clear D. Germline V gives CDR1 SEHNR, CDR2 FQNEAQ (reference sequence). CDR3 length: 17 residues. Trimming cost V 3 bases and J 1 base, with 16 bases left between them. This CDR3 is CASSLGQTSASGNTIYF. CDR3 DNA: TGTGCCAGCAGCTTGGGCCAGACCTCGGCTTCTGGAAACACCATATATTTT.

The CDR3 is CASSQARAGQANSPLHF. CDR3 DNA: TGTGCCAGCAGCCAAGCAAGGGCGGGACAGGCAAATTCACCCCTCCACTTT. The J gene is TRBJ1-6, the V gene TRBV4-2, with TRBD1 matching 8 bases. CDR1 LGHNA and CDR2 YNFKEQ come from the germline V gene. This CDR3 is 17 amino acids long. The trim removed 1 base at V and 7 bases at J, leaving 9 bases unmatched.

J is TRBJ2-7 and V is TRBV9; 9 bases map to TRBD1. V trimming: 3 bases; J trimming: 6 bases; junction bases outside the gene matches: 16. Germline loops: CDR1 SGDLS, CDR2 YYNGEE. The CDR3 runs to 17 residues. CDR3 bases: TGTGCCAGCAGCGCCATTGCCCCGGGACAGGGAAGTGTCGAGCAGTACTTC. Its translation is CASSAIAPGQGSVEQYF.

The chain uses TRBV14 and TRBJ2-6; no clear D gene. V gave up 6 bases and J gave up 0 bases, with 3 bases separating them. The CDR3 sequence is 13 residues long. Germline CDR1 is SGHDN and CDR2 is FVKESK. The CDR3 DNA is TGTGCCAGCAGACTCTCTGGGGCCAACGTCCTGACTTTC. It yields the protein CASRLSGANVLTF.

J is TRBJ2-3 and V is TRBV2; TRBD1 is a possible D gene (8 bases). The CDR3 covers 14 residues. V lost 2 bases and J 4 bases, leaving 10 bases between the germline ends. The germline gives CDR1 SNHLY, CDR2 FYNNEI. The CDR3 protein is CASSETGGADTQYF. CDR3 sequence (DNA): TGTGCCAGCAGTGAAACAGGGGGGGCAGATACGCAGTATTTT.

The V and J genes are TRBV7-2 and TRBJ1-2; 7 bases are a match to TRBD1. Germline CDR1 and CDR2: SGHTA and FQGNSA. The trim removed 5 bases at V and 4 bases at J, leaving 13 bases unmatched. The CDR3 loop spans 16 amino acids. The CDR3 nucleotides are TGTGCCAGCAGCGTCTCCGGGACAGTCAAAGTCTATGGCTACACCTTC. Translated: CASSVSGTVKVYGYTF.

The rearrangement uses TRBV11-3 and TRBJ1-3; 7 nucleotides match TRBD1. The CDR3 length is 20 residues. Germline lookup yields CDR1 SGHNT and CDR2 YENEEA. V shed 9 bases and J 0 bases; nucleotides not matched to a gene: 23. The CDR3 DNA reads TGTGCCAGAATCGCGTCGTTTGGGACAGTTCAAGAGTACTCTGGAAACACCATATATTTT. Amino acid sequence: CARIASFGTVQEYSGNTIYF.

This clone was detected a few times. This chain links TRBV5-1 with TRBJ1-2, with no clear D. The CDR3 is 13 residues long. Trimming took 4 bases from V and 3 from J, leaving 10 bases between them. Germline loops: CDR1 SGHRS, CDR2 YFSETQ. The CDR3 DNA follows: TGCGCCAGCAGCCTCCATGAGGACTATGGCTACACCTTC. It codes for CASSLHEDYGYTF.

J is TRBJ2-3 and V is TRBV5-1; 13 positions match TRBD2. The CDR3 covers 17 residues. Germline trimming cut 4 bases from V and 4 bases from J; bases unmatched to any gene: 9. Germline V gene data show CDR1 as SGHRS and CDR2 as YFSETQ. The CDR3 loop is CASSTPPGTSGADTQYF. The CDR3 DNA is TGCGCCAGCAGCACGCCCCCCGGGACTAGCGGGGCAGATACGCAGTATTTT.